This section outlines one T cell receptor beta chain sequence together with its context. The sample is drawn from a study of blood T cells in healthy people across ages. The junction had 3 bases not matched to a gene; V was cut back by 5 bases and J by 1 base. CDR1 and CDR2 from the germline V gene are DFQATT and SNEGSKA (reference sequence). The CDR3 is 13 residues long. The authors ran a second PCR of about 6 to 12 cycles using a sample-barcoded 5' primer and a J-beta primer mix. One entry per CDR3 protein, called by TCRdb with MiXCR from the 5' RACE reads. The repertoire holds 1.5 million to 1.9 million distinct CDR3 sequences, roughly 43% seen once, with roughly 3.7% in the top ten.

The sequencing input was blood. The sequence was obtained from a young woman in good health. The chain couples TRBV20-1 to TRBJ2-3; 7 bases are a match to TRBD2. Here the CDR3 DNA reads TGCAGTGCTCGGGGGGTGGGCACAGATACGCAGTATTTT. The encoded protein is CSARGVGTDTQYF.